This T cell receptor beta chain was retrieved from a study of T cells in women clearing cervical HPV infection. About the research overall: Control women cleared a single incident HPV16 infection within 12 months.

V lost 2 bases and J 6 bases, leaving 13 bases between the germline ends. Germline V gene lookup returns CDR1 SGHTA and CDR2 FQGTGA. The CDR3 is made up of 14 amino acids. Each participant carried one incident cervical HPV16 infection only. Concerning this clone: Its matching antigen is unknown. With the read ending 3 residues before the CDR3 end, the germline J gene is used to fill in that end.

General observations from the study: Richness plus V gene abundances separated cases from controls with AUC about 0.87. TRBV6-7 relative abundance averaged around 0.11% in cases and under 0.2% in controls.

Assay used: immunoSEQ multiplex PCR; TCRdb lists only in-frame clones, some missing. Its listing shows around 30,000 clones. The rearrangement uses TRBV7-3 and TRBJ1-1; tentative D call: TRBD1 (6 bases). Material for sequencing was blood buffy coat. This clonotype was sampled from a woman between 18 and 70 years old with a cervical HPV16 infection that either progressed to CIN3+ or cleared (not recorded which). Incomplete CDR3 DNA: TGTGCCAGCAGCTTAGGAAGGGGGTTGTCTGAA. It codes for CASSLGRGLSE. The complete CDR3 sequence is CASSLGRGLSEAFF.